The source of this T cell receptor (beta chain) is a study of T cells in Graves' hyperthyroidism and ophthalmopathy. In this sample, this clonotype turned up a few times. Its antigen is as yet unknown. Germline V gene data show CDR1 as SGHDT and CDR2 as YYEEEE. V gave up 4 bases and J gave up 0 bases, with 13 bases separating them. There are 15 residues in the CDR3. The source material, RNA transcripts, was used to amplify TCR beta CDR3 regions. The study used the HTBI primer set for a first-round RT-PCR of the TCR CDR3. A single record per CDR3 protein comes from TCRdb applying MiXCR to the multiplex PCR reads. The sample has around 600,000 distinct CDR3 sequences; 40% to 55% are singletons. Regarding the study as a whole: Most clonotypes that expanded in the thyroid above 0.001 also showed up in blood.

The TCR originated in an adult man with Graves' disease, either hyperthyroidism or ophthalmopathy (not recorded which). The sequenced material came from peripheral blood or thyroid tissue (not recorded which). The chain links TRBV5-6 to TRBJ1-1; perhaps TRBD1 as D (6 bases). The CDR3 loop is CASSPGTLMNTEAFF. CDR3 nucleotides: TGTGCCAGCAGCCCCGGGACATTGATGAACACTGAAGCTTTCTTT. Full variable domain (missing parts from reference TRBV5-6 and TRBJ1-1): DAGVTQSPTHLIKTRGQQVTLRCSPKSGHDTVSWYQQALGQGPQFIFQYYEEEERQRGNFPDRFSGHQFPNYSSELNVNALLLGDSALYLCASSPGTLMNTEAFFGQGTRLTVV.